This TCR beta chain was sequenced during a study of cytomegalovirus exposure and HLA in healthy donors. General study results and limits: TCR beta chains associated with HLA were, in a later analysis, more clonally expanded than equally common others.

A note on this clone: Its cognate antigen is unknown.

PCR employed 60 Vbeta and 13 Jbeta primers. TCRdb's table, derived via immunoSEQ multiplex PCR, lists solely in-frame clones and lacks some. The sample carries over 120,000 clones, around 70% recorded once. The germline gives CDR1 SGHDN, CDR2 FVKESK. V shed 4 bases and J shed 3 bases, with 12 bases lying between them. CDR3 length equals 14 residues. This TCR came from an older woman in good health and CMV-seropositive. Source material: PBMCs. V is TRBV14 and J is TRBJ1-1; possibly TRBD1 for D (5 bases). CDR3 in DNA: TGTGCCAGCAGCCCGGGACTCTGGGACACTGAAGCTTTCTTT. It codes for CASSPGLWDTEAFF.